Presented here are 29 T cell receptor beta chains from one specimen sequenced in a study of Graves' ophthalmopathy and Graves' hyperthyroidism. For repertoire sequencing, the TCR beta CDR3 regions were amplified from RNA transcripts. An opening RT-PCR round employed HTBI primers and preceded a second-round multiplex PCR. TCRdb re-called the multiplex PCR reads through MiXCR, storing one row per CDR3 protein. The sample includes 260,000 or so distinct CDR3 sequences, around 50% of them seen just once. Sequenced sample: peripheral blood. Receptors were obtained from an adult man with Graves' ophthalmopathy.

The CDR3 DNA sequence: TGTGCCAGCAGTATAGTCTACGAGCAGTACTTC. It specifies CASSIVYEQYF. The chain recombines TRBV28 with TRBJ2-7; D gene uncertain. This CDR3 comprises 11 residues. V dropped 5 bases and J dropped 3 bases, with 5 bases sitting between them. Germline lookup yields CDR1 MDHEN and CDR2 SYDVKM.

Notes on this clonotype: One junction end does not reproduce the germline sequence, and a read error may be involved. The rearrangement joins TRBV4-1 to TRBJ1-5, with TRBD1 as a possible D gene (6 bases). Germline-derived CDR1 and CDR2 are MGHRA and YSYEKL. The CDR3 has 15 amino acids. The CDR3: CASSPQGHPNQPQHF. The CDR3 DNA follows: TGTGCCAGCAGTCCACAGGGACATCCGAATCAGCCCCAGCATTTT.

This clonotype was seen only a few times. The junction does not match germline at one end; this may be a read error. The chain employs TRBV7-8 and TRBJ2-2, with 9 positions matching TRBD2. The germline V gene encodes CDR1 SGHVS and CDR2 FQNEAQ. The CDR3 sequence is 17 residues long. This chain's CDR3 is CASSSNVVLAGYNEQFF. DNA for the CDR3: TGTGCCAGCAGCTCCAATGTGGTGCTAGCGGGGTACAATGAGCAGTTTTTT.

In this sample, this clonotype turned up many times. This chain joins TRBV29-1 and TRBJ2-5; D unclear. Trimming removed 1 base at V and 0 bases at J, with 3 bases between. The CDR3 length is 12 residues. CDR1 is SQVTM and CDR2 is ANQGSEA in the germline V gene. The CDR3 bases are TGCAGCGTTGAAGGGAACCAAGAGACCCAGTACTTC. Translated, it gives CSVEGNQETQYF. Based on the CDR3 plus reference TRBV29-1 and TRBJ2-5, the full variable domain is SAVISQKPSRDICQRGTSLTIQCQVDSQVTMMFWYRQQPGQSLTLIATANQGSEATYESGFVIDKFPISRPNLTFSTLTVSNMSPEDSSIYLCSVEGNQETQYFGPGTRLLVL.

The J gene is TRBJ2-2, the V gene TRBV9; D is perhaps TRBD1 (5 bases). Per germline, CDR1 SGDLS and CDR2 YYNGEE. The CDR3 has 14 residues. Trimming removed 3 bases at V and 6 bases at J, with 12 bases between. As DNA, the CDR3 is TGTGCCAGCAGCGCGTACTCAGGGCCCGGGGAGCTGTTTTTT. Amino acids: CASSAYSGPGELFF.

The chain recombines TRBV5-1 with TRBJ1-5; the D gene is possibly TRBD1 (5 bases). Trimming removed 0 bases at V and 3 bases at J, with 7 bases between. Germline CDR1 is SGHRS and CDR2 is YFSETQ. There are 14 residues in the CDR3. In DNA form, the CDR3 reads TGCGCCAGCAGCTTGGGGGACTTCAATCAGCCCCAGCATTTT. It yields the protein CASSLGDFNQPQHF.

The genes are TRBV14 and TRBJ1-2; D uncertain. This CDR3 contains 13 residues. The V gene's germline CDR1 is SGHDN and CDR2 FVKESK. V gave up 4 bases and J gave up 4 bases, with 10 bases separating them. DNA of the CDR3: TGTGCCAGCAGCCTCCTCCCATCCTATGGCTACACCTTC. Its translation is CASSLLPSYGYTF.

This clonotype was seen only a few times. CDR3 sequence: CATAGIPNYGYTF. The CDR3 DNA is TGTGCCACCGCGGGTATTCCGAACTATGGCTACACCTTC. The chain combines TRBV6-1 with TRBJ1-2; no definite D call. The CDR3 contains 13 residues. The germline gives CDR1 MNHNS, CDR2 SASEGT. V was pared by 10 bases and J by 2 bases, with 14 bases between.

V gene TRBV12-3 or TRBV12-4 combines with J gene TRBJ2-7, with D hard to call. Trimming pared 8 bases from V and 3 bases from J, leaving 8 bases between. The CDR3 contains 11 residues. The CDR3 loop is CASGSYYEQYF. CDR3 DNA sequence: TGTGCCAGCGGTTCCTACTACGAGCAGTACTTC.

This clonotype came up a few times. The chain employs TRBV3-1 and TRBJ1-2; D is perhaps TRBD1 (6 bases). Germline V gene lookup returns CDR1 LGHDT and CDR2 YNNKEL (reference sequence). V dropped 6 bases and J dropped 3 bases, with 11 bases sitting between them. The CDR3 runs 13 residues. This CDR3 reads CASRVQGDYGYTF. The DNA of the CDR3 is TGTGCCAGCAGGGTACAGGGTGACTATGGCTACACCTTC. The full variable domain, with the rest looked up from reference TRBV3-1 and TRBJ1-2, is DTAVSQTPKYLVTQMGNDKSIKCEQNLGHDTMYWYKQDSKKFLKIMFSYNNKELIINETVPNRFSPKSPDKAHLNLHINSLELGDSAVYFCASRVQGDYGYTFGSGTRLTVV.

The chain uses TRBV10-2 and TRBJ2-7; D gene uncertain. Germline lookup yields CDR1 WSHSY and CDR2 SAAADI. This CDR3 is 14 amino acids long. V was trimmed by 2 bases and J by 5 bases, leaving 13 bases between them. The CDR3 region is CASSEPYKSDEQYF. The CDR3 DNA is TGCGCCAGCAGTGAGCCCTATAAGTCGGACGAGCAGTACTTC.

This chain connects TRBV7-3 to TRBJ1-2, with TRBD1 matching 8 bases. The V segment lost 5 bases and the J segment 8 bases; nucleotides outside the gene matches: 7. In germline, CDR1 is SGHTA, CDR2 FQGTGA. The CDR3 extends over 13 amino acids. In nucleotides, the CDR3 is TGTGCCAGCAGCACCCCGACAGGGGAGGGCTACACCTTC. It is translated as CASSTPTGEGYTF. The full variable domain, completed using reference TRBV7-3 and TRBJ1-2, is GAGVSQTPSNKVTEKGKYVELRCDPISGHTALYWYRQSLGQGPEFLIYFQGTGAADDSGLPNDRFFAVRPEGSVSTLKIQRTERGDSAVYLCASSTPTGEGYTFGSGTRLTVV.

The rearrangement links TRBV29-1 to TRBJ2-5, with D tentatively TRBD2 (5 bases). V was shortened by 6 bases and J by 2 bases, with 16 bases between the two germline ends. CDR1 is SQVTM and CDR2 is ANQGSEA in the germline V gene. The CDR3 covers 14 residues. CDR3 residues: CSVADPSGQETQYF. Here the CDR3 DNA reads TGCAGCGTGGCCGATCCCTCGGGGCAAGAGACCCAGTACTTC.

This clonotype was seen many times. CDR3 amino acids: CATSDFRTVQPQHF. DNA for the CDR3: TGTGCCACCAGTGATTTTCGGACAGTTCAGCCCCAGCATTTT. This chain connects TRBV24-1 to TRBJ1-5; TRBD1 might be the D (6 bases). This CDR3 has 14 amino acids. With 1 base removed from V and 6 bases from J, the gap between germline ends came to 9 bases. The germline V gene encodes CDR1 KGHDR and CDR2 SFDVKD.

The DNA of the CDR3 is TGTGCCAGCAGCCCAGGACAGGACTCCTACAATGAGCAGTTCTTC. Its translation: CASSPGQDSYNEQFF. The chain recombines TRBV7-9 with TRBJ2-7, with 7 bases identical to TRBD1. Gene TRBJ2-1 matches the end of the DNA better, so the J call may be wrong. Germline V gene lookup returns CDR1 SEHNR and CDR2 FQNEAQ (reference sequence). The CDR3 is made up of 15 amino acids.

The chain links TRBV7-3 to TRBJ1-3; 7 bases are shared with TRBD1. This CDR3 is 16 amino acids long. Germline V gene lookup returns CDR1 SGHTA and CDR2 FQGTGA. Trimming removed 4 bases from V and 3 bases from J; junction bases left unmatched: 9. DNA of the CDR3: TGTGCCAGCAGCTATCAGGGGGAGAGCGTTGGAAACACCATATATTTT. It translates to CASSYQGESVGNTIYF.

The chain combines TRBV19 with TRBJ1-2; no clear D gene. The CDR3 has 12 amino acids. CDR1 and CDR2 (germline): LNHDA, SQIVND (reference sequence). Trimming took 1 base from V and 8 from J, leaving 8 bases between them. CDR3 bases: TGTGCCAGTAGTATAGCGGCCTTGGGCTACACCTTC. Protein product: CASSIAALGYTF.

The V gene is TRBV4-1, the J gene TRBJ2-2; 8 nucleotides line up with TRBD2. The ends lost 1 base at V and 2 bases at J; junction bases unmatched: 6. The CDR3 contains 17 residues. Germline V gene lookup returns CDR1 MGHRA and CDR2 YSYEKL. In DNA, the CDR3 is TGCGCCAGCAGCCAAGGAGTAGCGGGATTAAACACCGGGGAGCTGTTTTTT. This translates into CASSQGVAGLNTGELFF.

This clonotype was picked up a small number of times. V usage is TRBV7-9 and J usage is TRBJ2-7; D uncertain. V was trimmed by 8 bases and J by 0 bases, leaving 17 bases between them. The CDR3 runs 15 residues. Germline-derived CDR1 and CDR2 are SEHNR and FQNEAQ (reference sequence). CDR3 bases: TGTGCCAGCGGCCGCCGGGTCTCGAGCTCCTACGAGCAGTACTTC. Its protein product is CASGRRVSSSYEQYF.

To note about this clonotype: At one of its ends the junction is not consistent with the germline gene, which may arise from a read error. The chain is built from TRBV10-2 and TRBJ1-5; no clear D gene. Germline V gives CDR1 WSHSY, CDR2 SAAADI. The CDR3 runs to 15 residues. The CDR3 DNA follows: TGTGCCAGCAGTCCCCTCTTGTCGGGAAGCCAGCCCCAGCATTTT. Encoded protein: CASSPLLSGSQPQHF.

V gene TRBV27 combines with J gene TRBJ1-2; the match to TRBD1 covers 8 bases. Germline CDR1 reads MNHEY; CDR2 reads SMNVEV (reference sequence). The trim removed 4 bases at V and 7 bases at J, leaving 8 bases unmatched. This CDR3 spans 14 amino acids. The CDR3 reads CASSSSGGGSGYTF. In DNA form, the CDR3 reads TGTGCCAGCAGTTCGTCAGGGGGCGGATCTGGCTACACCTTC.

In the case of this clonotype: One junction end disagrees with the germline gene, perhaps due to a read error. The rearrangement uses TRBV2 and TRBJ1-5; D gene unclear. CDR1 and CDR2 (germline): SNHLY, FYNNEI. There are 12 residues in the CDR3. CDR3 nucleotide sequence: TGCGCCAGCAGCCAAGGTATTCAGCCCCAGCATTTT. This codes for CASSQGIQPQHF. The entire variable domain, with the rest obtained from reference TRBV2 and TRBJ1-5, is as follows: EPEVTQTPSHQVTQMGQEVILRCVPISNHLYFYWYRQILGQKVEFLVSFYNNEISEKSEIFDDQFSVERPDGSNFTLKIRSTKLEDSAMYFCASSQGIQPQHFGDGTRLSIL.

In this sample, this clonotype turned up a few times. The chain employs TRBV20-1 and TRBJ2-7, with a weak D call TRBD2 (6 bases). Per germline, CDR1 DFQATT and CDR2 SNEGSKA (reference sequence). CDR3 size: 15 residues. V was shortened by 3 bases and J by 0 bases, with 15 bases between the two germline ends. This CDR3 is CSASGGTDLSYEQYF. The CDR3 DNA is TGCAGTGCTAGTGGGGGGACGGATCTCTCCTACGAGCAGTACTTC.

About this clonotype: A read error is possible here, since a much larger clone lies one base away. The chain recombines TRBV5-8 with TRBJ2-7; 9 bases are a match to TRBD1. The J segment lost 3 bases and the V segment lost 6 bases, leaving 7 bases of the junction unmatched. Per the germline V gene, CDR1 is SGHTS and CDR2 is YDEGEE. The CDR3 extends over 14 amino acids. Written as DNA, the CDR3 is TGTGCCAGCACCCCCGGACAGGGGAGCTACGAGCAGTACTTC. It is translated as CASTPGQGSYEQYF. Complete variable domain (other parts from reference TRBV5-8 and TRBJ2-7): EAGVTQSPTHLIKTRGQQATLRCSPISGHTSVYWYQQALGLGLQFLLWYDEGEERNRGNFPPRFSGRQFPNYSSELNVNALELEDSALYLCASTPGQGSYEQYFGPGTRLTVT.

The chain recombines TRBV7-8 with TRBJ2-7; 7 bases are a match to TRBD2. The CDR3 extends over 12 amino acids. The junction had 3 bases not matched to a gene; V was cut back by 3 bases and J by 7 bases. CDR1 and CDR2 from the germline V gene are SGHVS and FQNEAQ. The CDR3 DNA reads TGTGCCAGCAGCTTTGTGGGGGGGGAGCAGTACTTC. Translation gives CASSFVGGEQYF.

The chain recombines TRBV29-1 with TRBJ1-1, with a weak D call TRBD1 (5 bases). CDR1 and CDR2 from the germline V gene are SQVTM and ANQGSEA. The length of the CDR3 is 12 residues. The CDR3, as DNA: TGCAGTCCGACAGACGTGAACACTGAAGCTTTCTTT. The encoded protein is CSPTDVNTEAFF.

The V call is TRBV2, the J call TRBJ1-6; possibly TRBD1 for D (6 bases). Germline loops: CDR1 SNHLY, CDR2 FYNNEI. The V end was cut by 6 bases, the J end by 9 bases, with 15 bases between. This CDR3 has 14 residues. This chain's CDR3 is CASSLLGGGSPLHF. Here the CDR3 DNA reads TGTGCCAGCAGCCTATTGGGGGGCGGTTCACCCCTCCACTTT. The full variable domain, completed using reference TRBV2 and TRBJ1-6, is EPEVTQTPSHQVTQMGQEVILRCVPISNHLYFYWYRQILGQKVEFLVSFYNNEISEKSEIFDDQFSVERPDGSNFTLKIRSTKLEDSAMYFCASSLLGGGSPLHFGNGTRLTVT.

This clonotype appeared once. The junction and the germline gene differ at one end; a read error may be behind it. The V call is TRBV7-8, the J call TRBJ2-2; the D gene is possibly TRBD1 (5 bases). The germline V gene has CDR1 SGHVS and CDR2 FQNEAQ. The CDR3 sequence is 14 residues long. CDR3 sequence (DNA): TGTGCCTGCAGCTTCCAAGGGGTTGGCGGGGAGCTGTTTTTT. Encoded protein: CACSFQGVGGELFF.

CDR3 sequence (DNA): TGCGCCAGCAGCCCGCTGGGGGTCCCGGATGAAAAACTGTTTTTT. Amino acid sequence: CASSPLGVPDEKLFF. The chain is built from TRBV5-1 and TRBJ1-4, with D tentatively TRBD1 (5 bases). The germline V gene encodes CDR1 SGHRS and CDR2 YFSETQ. The CDR3 covers 15 residues. Trimming removed 4 bases at V and 6 bases at J, with 16 bases between.